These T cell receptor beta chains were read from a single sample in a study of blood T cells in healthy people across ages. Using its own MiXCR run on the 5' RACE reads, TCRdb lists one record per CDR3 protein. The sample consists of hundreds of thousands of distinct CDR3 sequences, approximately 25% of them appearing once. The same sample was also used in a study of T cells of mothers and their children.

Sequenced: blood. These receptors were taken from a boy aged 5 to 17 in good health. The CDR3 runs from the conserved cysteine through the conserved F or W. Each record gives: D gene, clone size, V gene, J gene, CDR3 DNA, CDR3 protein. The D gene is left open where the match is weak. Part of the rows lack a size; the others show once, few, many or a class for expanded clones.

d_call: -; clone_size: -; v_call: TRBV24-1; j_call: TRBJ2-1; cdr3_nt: TGTGCCACCAGTGATCCAGGGGGGCATGAGCAGTTCTTC; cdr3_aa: CATSDPGGHEQFF
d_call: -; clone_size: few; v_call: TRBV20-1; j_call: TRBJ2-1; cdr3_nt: TGCAGTGCGACGGACCCCGGGGGAACCTCCTACAATGAGCAGTTCTTC; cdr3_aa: CSATDPGGTSYNEQFF
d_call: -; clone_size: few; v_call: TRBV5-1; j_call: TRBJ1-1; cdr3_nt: TGCGCCAGCAGCTTGGAGGGGGTTTCGAAAGCTTTCTTT; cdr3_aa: CASSLEGVSKAFF
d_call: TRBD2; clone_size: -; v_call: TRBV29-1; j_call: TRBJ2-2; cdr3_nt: TGCAGCGTTCTAGCGGGCAACACCGGGGAGCTGTTTTTT; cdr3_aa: CSVLAGNTGELFF
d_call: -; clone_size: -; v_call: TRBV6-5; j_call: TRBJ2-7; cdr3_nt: TGTGCCAGCAGCTTTATGGCCGGAGAGCAGTACTTC; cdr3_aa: CASSFMAGEQYF
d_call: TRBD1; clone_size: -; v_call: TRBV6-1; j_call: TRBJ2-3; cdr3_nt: TGTGCCAGCACCTCGGGACAGGTTCGGACAGATACGCAGTATTTT; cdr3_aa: CASTSGQVRTDTQYF
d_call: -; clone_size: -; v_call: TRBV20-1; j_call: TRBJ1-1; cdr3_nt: TGCAGTGCTAGTAATGGGGGCTTCACTGAAGCTTTCTTT; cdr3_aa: CSASNGGFTEAFF
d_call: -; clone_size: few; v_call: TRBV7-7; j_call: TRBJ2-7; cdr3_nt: TGTGCTAGCAGCGAAGGGTTAGTCCACGAGCAGTACTTC; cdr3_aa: CASSEGLVHEQYF
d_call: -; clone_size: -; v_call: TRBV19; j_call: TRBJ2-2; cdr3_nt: TGTGCCGGTAGTATAGCTGGGGGGCTCAACACCGGGGAGCTGCTTTTT; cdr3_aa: CAGSIAGGLNTGELLF
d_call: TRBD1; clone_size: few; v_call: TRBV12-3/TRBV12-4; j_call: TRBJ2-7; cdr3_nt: TGTGCCAGCAGTCCGAGACAGGGGGCAGTCTACGAGCAGTACTTC; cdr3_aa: CASSPRQGAVYEQYF
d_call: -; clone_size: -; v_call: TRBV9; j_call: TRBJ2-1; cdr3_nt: TGTGCCAGCAGCGTAGCGGTGGCCGGTGAGCAGTTCTTC; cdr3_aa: CASSVAVAGEQFF
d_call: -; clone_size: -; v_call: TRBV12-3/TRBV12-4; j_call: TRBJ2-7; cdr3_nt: TGTGCCAGCGCTCAAGGGTTATCCTACGAGCAGTACTTC; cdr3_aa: CASAQGLSYEQYF
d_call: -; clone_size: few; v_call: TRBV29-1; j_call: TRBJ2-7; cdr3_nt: TGCAGCGTTGGATTAGGCGCCTACGAGCAGTACTTC; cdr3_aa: CSVGLGAYEQYF
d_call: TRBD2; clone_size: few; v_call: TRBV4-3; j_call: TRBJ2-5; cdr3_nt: TGCGCCAGCAGCCAAGATAGCGCGGGGGGGCTGGAGACCCAGTACTTC; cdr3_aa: CASSQDSAGGLETQYF
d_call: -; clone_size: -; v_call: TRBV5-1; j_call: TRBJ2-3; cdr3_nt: TGCGCCAGCAGCTTGGTTCCCGGGGTCGGGGGCCAGGCAGATACGCAGTATTTT; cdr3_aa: CASSLVPGVGGQADTQYF
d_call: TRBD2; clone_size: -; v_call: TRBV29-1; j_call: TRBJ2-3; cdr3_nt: TGCAGCGTCTGGCGGGAGGGCACAGATACGCAGTATTTT; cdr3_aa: CSVWREGTDTQYF
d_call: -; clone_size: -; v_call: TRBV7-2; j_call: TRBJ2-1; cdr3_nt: TGTGCCAGCAGCTTAGATCCCCAGGGGGCGGGGGACAATGAGCAGTTCTTC; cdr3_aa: CASSLDPQGAGDNEQFF
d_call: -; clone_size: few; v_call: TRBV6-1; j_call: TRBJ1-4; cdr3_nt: TGTGCCAGCAGCGAAGTTGGGACACCTAATGAAAAACTGTTTTTT; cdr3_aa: CASSEVGTPNEKLFF
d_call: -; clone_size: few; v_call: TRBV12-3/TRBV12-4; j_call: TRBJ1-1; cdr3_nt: TGTGCCAGCATCACCGACAGGCCTCTCACTGAAGCTTTCTTT; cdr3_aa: CASITDRPLTEAFF
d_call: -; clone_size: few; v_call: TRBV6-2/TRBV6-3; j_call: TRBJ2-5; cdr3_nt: TGTGCCAGCAGTTACCCCTATGGGCAGACCCAGTACTTC; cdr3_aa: CASSYPYGQTQYF
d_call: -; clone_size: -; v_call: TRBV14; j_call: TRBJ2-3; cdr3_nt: TGTGCCAGCAGCCAAGGCGCCTACCACACAGATACGCAGTATTTT; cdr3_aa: CASSQGAYHTDTQYF
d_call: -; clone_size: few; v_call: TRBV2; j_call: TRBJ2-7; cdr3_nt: TGTGCCAGTCTCGCCCCGTACGAGCAGTACTTC; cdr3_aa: CASLAPYEQYF
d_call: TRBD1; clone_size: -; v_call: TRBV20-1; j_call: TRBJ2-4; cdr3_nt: TGCAGTGCTAGAGCAGACAGGGGGCCGACGCTAGCCAAAAACATTCAGTACTTC; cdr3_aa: CSARADRGPTLAKNIQYF
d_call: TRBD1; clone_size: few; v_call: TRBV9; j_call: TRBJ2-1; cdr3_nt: TGTGCCAGCAGCGTGGGTACAGGGGGCTTACCATCCTACAATGAGCAGTTCTTC; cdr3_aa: CASSVGTGGLPSYNEQFF
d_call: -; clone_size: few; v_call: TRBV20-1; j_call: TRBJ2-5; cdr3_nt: TGCAGTGCTAGAGATCCTTGGGGGAAAGAGACCCAGTACTTC; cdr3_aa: CSARDPWGKETQYF
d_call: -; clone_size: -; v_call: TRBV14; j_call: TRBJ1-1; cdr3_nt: TGTGCCAGCAGCCCCGGGACGCTCGAAGCTTTCTTT; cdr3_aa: CASSPGTLEAFF
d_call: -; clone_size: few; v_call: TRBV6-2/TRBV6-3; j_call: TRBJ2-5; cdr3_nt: TGTGCCAGCAGTTCGCCTGGGTACCAAGAGACCCAGTACTTC; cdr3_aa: CASSSPGYQETQYF
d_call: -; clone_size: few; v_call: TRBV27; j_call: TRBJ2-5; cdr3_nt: TGTGCCAGCAGTTTTCGGACTGGGAGCCAAGAGACCCAGTACTTC; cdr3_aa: CASSFRTGSQETQYF
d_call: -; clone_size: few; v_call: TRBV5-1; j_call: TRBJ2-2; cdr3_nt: TGCGCCAGCAGCGTAACCGGGACCAACACCGGGGAGCTGTTTTTT; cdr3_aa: CASSVTGTNTGELFF
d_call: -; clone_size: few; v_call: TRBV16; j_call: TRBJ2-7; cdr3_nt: TGTGCCAGCAGCCAAAAGGGGGGCTCGGGCGAGCAGTACTTC; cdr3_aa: CASSQKGGSGEQYF
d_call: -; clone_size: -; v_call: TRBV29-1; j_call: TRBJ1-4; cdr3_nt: TGCAGCGTTGAAGAGAAAACTGACAGCCTCTCCGGGGGAAAACTGTTTTTT; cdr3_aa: CSVEEKTDSLSGGKLFF
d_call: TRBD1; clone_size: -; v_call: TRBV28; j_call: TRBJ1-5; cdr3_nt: TGCGCTACGCGATCCTGGGACAGTAGGTATAGCAATCAGCCCCAGCATTTT; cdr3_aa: CATRSWDSRYSNQPQHF
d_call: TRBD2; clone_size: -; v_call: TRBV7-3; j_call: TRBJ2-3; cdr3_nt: TGTGCCAGCAGCTTAAACGGCGGGAGTGCAGATACGCAGTATTTT; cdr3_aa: CASSLNGGSADTQYF
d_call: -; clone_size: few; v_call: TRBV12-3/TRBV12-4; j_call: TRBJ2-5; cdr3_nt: TGTGCCAGCAGGCTCGGCGTCGGAGAGACCCAGTACTTC; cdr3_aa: CASRLGVGETQYF
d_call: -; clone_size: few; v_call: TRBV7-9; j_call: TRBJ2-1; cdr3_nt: TGTGCCAGCAGCCCCGCTCTCATTCAACGCCAGTTCTTC; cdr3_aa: CASSPALIQRQFF
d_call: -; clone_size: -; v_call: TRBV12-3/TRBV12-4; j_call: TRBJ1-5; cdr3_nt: TGTGCCAGCACTTTTGGGAGGGTAAATCAGCCCCAGCATTTT; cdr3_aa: CASTFGRVNQPQHF
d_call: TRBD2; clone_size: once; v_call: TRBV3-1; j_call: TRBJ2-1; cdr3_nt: TGTGCCAGCAGCCAAGATGGGACTAGCGGGAGGGCTCGAAATGAGCAGTTCTTC; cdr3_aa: CASSQDGTSGRARNEQFF
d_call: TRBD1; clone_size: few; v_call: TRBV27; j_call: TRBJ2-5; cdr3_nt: TGTGCCAGCAGCTCGACAGGGGGTTTCCAAGAGACCCAGTACTTC; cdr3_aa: CASSSTGGFQETQYF
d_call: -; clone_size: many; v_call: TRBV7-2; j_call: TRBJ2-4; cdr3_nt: TGTGCCAGCAGCTTAAGTAGCGGTCCAGGGGAGAACATTCAGTACTTC; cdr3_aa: CASSLSSGPGENIQYF
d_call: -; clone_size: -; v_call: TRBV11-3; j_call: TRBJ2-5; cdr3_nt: TGTGCCAGCAGCCGGATGGGGGGTCCAGGGGAGACCCAGTACTTC; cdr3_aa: CASSRMGGPGETQYF
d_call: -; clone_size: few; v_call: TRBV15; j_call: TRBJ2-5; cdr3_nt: TGTGCCACCAGCAGAGATTTACTAGGGGAGACCCAGTACTTC; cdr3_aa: CATSRDLLGETQYF
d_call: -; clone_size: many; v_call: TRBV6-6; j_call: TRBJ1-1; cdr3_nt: TGTGCCAGCAGTTACTATTCGGGGGCGGGCACTGAAGCTTTCTTT; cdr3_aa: CASSYYSGAGTEAFF